This T cell receptor (beta chain) was identified in a study of vaccination effects on CD4 cells after COVID-19 (dated by TCRdb to 2021 to 2024). Describing the broader study: Participants received two doses of either the BNT162b2 or the mRNA-1273 mRNA SARS-CoV-2 vaccine. SARS-CoV-2 spike-specific CD4+ TCR repertoires were compared before and after mRNA vaccination in COVID-19 convalescent patients and in infection-naive vaccine recipients. In the study, cultures from other donors were sequenced using the Oncomine TCR Beta short-read assay on an Illumina iSeq 100. The full study included some 10 COVID-19 convalescent patients and a few SARS-CoV-2-naive healthy vaccine recipients. What the study reported, not specific to this receptor: The study was limited by a small number of convalescent patients, and early post-infection timepoints were lacking. At late post-vaccination timepoints, both infection-induced and vaccine-induced clones showed marked clonal contraction, consistent with waning T cell responses. Among healthy vaccine recipients, nearly all vaccine-induced clones were SARS-CoV-2 mono-reactive, and just 1 of 255 was cross-reactive with common cold coronaviruses.

To identify antigen-specific CD4+ T cell clonotypes by their expansion, the ViraFEST assay first stimulated PBMC with viral peptide pools and then applied TCR sequencing. After less than 13 days of culture, CD4+ T cells were isolated with the EasySep CD4+ T cell isolation kit. The absence of prior SARS-CoV-2 infection in healthy vaccine recipients was confirmed by negative nucleocapsid antibodies before and after vaccination. Each well held 2 million to 2.5 million PBMC cultured in IMDM containing approximately 5.2% human AB serum, around 10 IU/ml IL-2 and gentamicin, along with roughly 10 ug/ml peptides. Half of the culture medium was replaced with fresh IL-2-containing medium on days 3 and 7. Unless noted otherwise, every peptide stimulation condition was grown in triplicate wells. PBMC were separated from whole blood using Ficoll-Paque Plus gradient centrifugation and were then either cryopreserved at -140C or used fresh. The overlapping peptide pools covered the spike proteins of SARS-CoV-2 and of the common cold coronaviruses HCoV-NL63, HCoV-OC43 and HCoV-229E. The QIAamp micro DNA kit was used to extract genomic DNA from the cultured CD4+ T cells.

The germline V gene encodes CDR1 LNHDA and CDR2 SQIVND (reference sequence). Reading from cysteine to phenylalanine, the CDR3 counts 14 amino acids. Of the read, only the CDR3 DNA is kept; its 42 bases are in frame from base 1. V is cut by 7 bases and J by 5 bases, and the space between the germline ends is 12 bases. Concerning this clone: Its antigen has not been determined. There are no base qualities to consult, and no much larger clone falls within one base.

Libraries were constructed by the immunoSEQ multiplex PCR assay. DNA from the cultured, isolated CD4+ T cells was subjected to TCR beta CDR3 sequencing. In the source study's methods: The analysis removed non-productive TCR sequences, trimmed reads to the CDR3 region, and retained only CDR3s that were 7 or more amino acids long. The MANAFEST web app was used to identify antigen-specific clonotypes by comparing expansion in peptide wells with expansion in reference cultures. Positive clones required FDR<0.05 expansion versus reference and all other wells, odds ratio above 5, and frequency above 0.1% in two replicate wells. A clonotype was defined as cross-reactive if the clonotype was significantly expanded both in SARS-CoV-2 spike wells and in at least one common cold coronavirus spike condition. CDR3 similarity was assessed by Levenshtein distance with the stringdist R package, and unrooted trees were built with ape in R 3.6.1. TCRdb's version of the immuneACCESS table is confined to in-frame rearrangements and falls short of the full clone set. An unresolved V gene accounts for under half of the shortfall where checked; the remainder is of unknown origin. Clonal size and the V and J genes are those of that table, whereas D and trimming came from the DNA. A total of tens of thousands of clones appear in this sample, approximately 81% of them only once. The ten most abundant clones make up more than 1.5% of the sample.

The receptor chain draws on TRBV19 and TRBJ1-6, with the D gene uncertain. The clonotype originates from a human donor who received a COVID-19 vaccine. Sample: CD4+ T cells from PBMCs cultured with HCoV-229E spike peptides, taken before COVID-19 vaccination. Per the publication, the cell subset or site label means: HCoV-229E spike overlapping peptide pool stimulation. The CDR3 reads CASNLGIDNSPLHF. The DNA reads TGTGCCAGTAACCTCGGTATTGATAATTCACCCCTCCACTTT.